Following are 17 T cell receptor beta chains from one sample sequenced in a study of OX40 agonist ivuxolimab in advanced cancers. Generated by immunoSEQ multiplex PCR, the TCRdb table keeps only in-frame clones and is missing some. The repertoire holds 60,000 to 70,000 clones, with roughly four fifths as singletons. Sequencing was performed on CD4+ or CD8+ T cells sorted from blood, taken in a trial of the OX40 agonist ivuxolimab. Receptors originate from an adult with an advanced solid tumor such as melanoma, head and neck, liver or kidney cancer.

This clone was recorded a few times. The chain employs TRBV5-4 and TRBJ1-1, with 7 bases matching TRBD1. The CDR3 has 12 amino acids. After removal of 4 bases from V and 8 bases from J, the junction contained 5 bases not matched to a gene. The germline V gene encodes CDR1 SGHNT and CDR2 YYREEE (reference sequence). This CDR3 reads CASSPRQGEAFF. The CDR3 region has the DNA TGTGCCAGCAGCCCTAGACAGGGAGAAGCTTTCTTT.

The genes are TRBV2 and TRBJ2-7; 10 bases are a match to TRBD2. The CDR3 sequence is 14 residues long. Per the germline V gene, CDR1 is SNHLY and CDR2 is FYNNEI. Trimming removed 6 bases from V and 3 bases from J; junction bases left unmatched: 5. The CDR3 bases are TGTGCCAGCAGAGAACTAGCGGGAATCTACGAGCAGTACTTC. Translating gives CASRELAGIYEQYF.

In its sample, this clone was seen once. The CDR3 sequence: CASSQAAFTDTQYF. CDR3 coding DNA: TGTGCCAGCAGCCAAGCGGCTTTCACAGATACGCAGTATTTT. The chain recombines TRBV14 with TRBJ2-3; no clear D gene. This CDR3 comprises 14 residues. Trimming cost V 1 base and J 2 bases, with 7 bases left between them. Germline assignment: CDR1 SGHDN and CDR2 FVKESK.

This rearrangement joins TRBV5-5 to TRBJ2-5; D unclear. Trimming removed 4 bases from V and 4 bases from J, with 17 bases in between. The CDR3 is made up of 15 amino acids. From germline, CDR1 is SGHKS and CDR2 YYEKEE (reference sequence). CDR3 coding DNA: TGTGCCAGCAGCCGGAGCAGTATAGGAAGAGAGACCCAGTACTTC. Encoded protein: CASSRSSIGRETQYF.

The J gene is TRBJ2-2, the V gene TRBV5-4; 7 bases align to TRBD1. Germline trimming cut 4 bases from V and 7 bases from J; bases unmatched to any gene: 16. The CDR3 contains 17 residues. Germline values: CDR1 SGHNT, CDR2 YYREEE (reference sequence). The CDR3 reads CASSTKRETGLVGELFF. CDR3 DNA: TGTGCCAGCAGCACCAAACGTGAGACAGGGCTGGTCGGGGAGCTGTTTTTT. Full variable domain (rest looked up from reference TRBV5-4 and TRBJ2-2): ETGVTQSPTHLIKTRGQQVTLRCSSQSGHNTVSWYQQALGQGPQFIFQYYREEENGRGNFPPRFSGLQFPNYSSELNVNALELDDSALYLCASSTKRETGLVGELFFGEGSRLTVL.

The rearrangement uses TRBV6-5 and TRBJ2-7; either TRBD1 or TRBD2 may supply D (5 bases each). There are 12 residues in the CDR3. CDR1 and CDR2 (germline): MNHEY, SVGAGI. The V end lost 8 bases, the J end lost 2 bases, and 10 bases lay between the germline ends. The CDR3 spells CASGDGPYEQYF. The CDR3 DNA is TGTGCCAGCGGGGACGGCCCCTACGAGCAGTACTTC.

The gene calls are TRBV7-6 and TRBJ1-1, with 7 bases identical to TRBD1. CDR3 length equals 15 residues. J gave up 1 base and V 1 base, and 3 bases lay outside the gene matches. In germline, CDR1 is SGHVS, CDR2 FNYEAQ. CDR3 protein: CASSLVGTANTEAFF. The DNA of the CDR3 is TGTGCCAGCAGCTTAGTTGGGACAGCGAACACTGAAGCTTTCTTT.

CDR3 protein: CASSSGQATGELFF. CDR3 coding DNA: TGTGCCAGCAGCTCGGGACAGGCCACCGGGGAGCTGTTTTTT. The chain couples TRBV5-4 to TRBJ2-2; TRBD1 matches 8 bases. The CDR3 totals 14 residues. Germline V gene lookup returns CDR1 SGHNT and CDR2 YYREEE (reference sequence). The junction had 2 bases not matched to a gene; V was cut back by 3 bases and J by 4 bases.

This rearrangement joins TRBV6-6 to TRBJ1-5; tentative D call: TRBD1 (5 bases). V dropped 7 bases and J dropped 5 bases, with 18 bases sitting between them. CDR1 is MNHNY and CDR2 is SVGAGI in the germline V gene (reference sequence). The CDR3 totals 15 residues. The CDR3 reads CASKVRNIGDQPQHF. The DNA of the CDR3 is TGTGCCAGCAAGGTCAGGAATATAGGGGATCAGCCCCAGCATTTT.

The V gene is TRBV7-8, the J gene TRBJ2-6, with D uncertain. Per the germline V gene, CDR1 is SGHVS and CDR2 is FQNEAQ. The CDR3 totals 16 residues. The V and J ends lost 1 base and 0 bases respectively, with 7 bases between them. The CDR3 reads CASSLGGTSGANVLTF. The CDR3 region has the DNA TGTGCCAGCAGCTTAGGGGGTACCTCTGGGGCCAACGTCCTGACTTTC.

About this clone: The same CDR3 can be traced to other DNA sequences in this sample. The chain carries TRBV5-1 and TRBJ2-7, with D perhaps TRBD2 (5 bases). The CDR3 extends over 14 amino acids. Trimming took 4 bases from V and 1 from J, leaving 12 bases between them. The germline V gene encodes CDR1 SGHRS and CDR2 YFSETQ. In DNA form, the CDR3 reads TGCGCCAGCAGCCCACTAGGGCCTTCCTACGAGCAGTACTTC. This codes for CASSPLGPSYEQYF.

The chain carries TRBV4-3 and TRBJ1-1, with D perhaps TRBD1 (6 bases). The CDR3 has 14 residues. Trimming left V 1 base short and J 5 bases short, with 11 bases between. Per germline, CDR1 LGHNA and CDR2 YSLEER. Here the CDR3 DNA reads TGCGCCAGCAGCCAAGTGGGGGGGCGAACTGAAGCTTTCTTT. It codes for CASSQVGGRTEAFF.

The chain employs TRBV4-1 and TRBJ2-5, with 8 nucleotides matching TRBD2. V dropped 0 bases and J dropped 3; count of bases not matched to a gene: 6. Germline V lookup: CDR1 MGHRA, CDR2 YSYEKL. The CDR3 covers 16 residues. Here the CDR3 DNA reads TGCGCCAGCAGCCAAGAATCTAGCGGGTCGGAAGAGACCCAGTACTTC. Protein sequence: CASSQESSGSEETQYF.

V usage is TRBV10-2 and J usage is TRBJ2-2; perhaps TRBD1 as D (5 bases). CDR3 length: 14 amino acids. Germline values: CDR1 WSHSY, CDR2 SAAADI. V was trimmed by 6 bases and J by 7 bases, leaving 15 bases between them. In DNA form, the CDR3 reads TGCGCCAGCAGGGGGCAGGGTTGGGGCGGGGAGCTGTTTTTT. Translation: CASRGQGWGGELFF.

This clone occurred once. This chain uses TRBV10-2 with TRBJ2-3; D tentatively reads TRBD1 or TRBD2 (5 bases each). Germline V gene lookup returns CDR1 WSHSY and CDR2 SAAADI. With 4 bases removed from V and 4 bases from J, the gap between germline ends came to 15 bases. The CDR3 totals 15 residues. CDR3 in amino acids: CASSGSGQGADTQYF. In DNA form, the CDR3 reads TGCGCCAGCAGTGGGAGCGGCCAGGGAGCAGATACGCAGTATTTT.

The chain recombines TRBV4-2 with TRBJ2-3; D not resolved. V lost 4 bases, J lost 2 bases, and 16 bases lay in between. From germline, CDR1 is LGHNA and CDR2 YNFKEQ. This CDR3 is 16 amino acids long. The CDR3 nucleotides are TGTGCCAGCAGCCCGACTGGGCGATACCACACAGATACGCAGTATTTT. Protein: CASSPTGRYHTDTQYF.

J is TRBJ2-1 and V is TRBV7-3; 9 bases agree with TRBD1. Trimming took 2 bases from V and 9 from J; bases not matched to a gene: 8. The germline V gene encodes CDR1 SGHTA and CDR2 FQGTGA. This CDR3 is 15 amino acids long. The CDR3 DNA sequence: TGTGCCAGCAGCTTAGGAGGGACAGGGTTGGGTGAGCAGTTCTTC. This codes for CASSLGGTGLGEQFF.